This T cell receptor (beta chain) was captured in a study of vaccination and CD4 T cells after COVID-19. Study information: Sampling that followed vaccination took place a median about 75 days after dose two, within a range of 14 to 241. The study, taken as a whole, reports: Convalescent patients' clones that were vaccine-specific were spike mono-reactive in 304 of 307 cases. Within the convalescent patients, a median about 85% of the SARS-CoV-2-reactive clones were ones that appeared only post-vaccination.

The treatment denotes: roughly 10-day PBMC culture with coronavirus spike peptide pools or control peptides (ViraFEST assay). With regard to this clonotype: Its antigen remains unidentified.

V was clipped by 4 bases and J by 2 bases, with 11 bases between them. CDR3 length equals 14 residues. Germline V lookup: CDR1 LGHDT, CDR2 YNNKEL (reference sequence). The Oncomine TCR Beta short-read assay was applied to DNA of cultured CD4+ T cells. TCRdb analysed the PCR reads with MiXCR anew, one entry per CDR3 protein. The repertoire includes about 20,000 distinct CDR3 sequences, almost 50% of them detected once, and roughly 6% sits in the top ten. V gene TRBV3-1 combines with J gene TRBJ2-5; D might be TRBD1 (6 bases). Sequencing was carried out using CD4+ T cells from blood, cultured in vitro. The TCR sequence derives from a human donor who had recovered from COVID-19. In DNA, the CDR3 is TGTGCCAGCAGCCGATCACAGGGTCAAGAGACCCAGTACTTC. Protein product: CASSRSQGQETQYF.